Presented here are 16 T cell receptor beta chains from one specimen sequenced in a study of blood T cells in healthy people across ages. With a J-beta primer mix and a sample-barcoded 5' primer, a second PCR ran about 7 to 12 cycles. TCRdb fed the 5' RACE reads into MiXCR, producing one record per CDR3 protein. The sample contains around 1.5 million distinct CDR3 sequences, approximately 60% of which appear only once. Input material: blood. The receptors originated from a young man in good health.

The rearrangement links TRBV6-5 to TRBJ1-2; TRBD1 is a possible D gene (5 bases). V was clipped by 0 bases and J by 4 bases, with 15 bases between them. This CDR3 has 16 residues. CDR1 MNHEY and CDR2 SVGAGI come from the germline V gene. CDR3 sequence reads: CASSYSVRRAVYGYTF. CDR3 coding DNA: TGTGCCAGCAGTTACTCGGTCCGCAGGGCCGTCTATGGCTACACCTTC.

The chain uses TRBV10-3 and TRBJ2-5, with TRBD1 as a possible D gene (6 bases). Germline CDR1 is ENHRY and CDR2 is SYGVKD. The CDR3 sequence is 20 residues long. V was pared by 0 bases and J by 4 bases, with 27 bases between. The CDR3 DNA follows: TGTGCCATCAGTGAGTCGACGGGGCGACAGGCACATACGGAAGGAGAGACCCAGTACTTC. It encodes CAISESTGRQAHTEGETQYF.

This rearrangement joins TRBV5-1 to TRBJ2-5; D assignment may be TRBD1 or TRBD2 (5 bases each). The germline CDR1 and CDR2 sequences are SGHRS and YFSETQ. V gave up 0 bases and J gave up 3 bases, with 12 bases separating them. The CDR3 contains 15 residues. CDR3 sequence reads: CASSLEGTAKETQYF. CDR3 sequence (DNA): TGCGCCAGCAGCTTGGAAGGGACGGCTAAAGAGACCCAGTACTTC.

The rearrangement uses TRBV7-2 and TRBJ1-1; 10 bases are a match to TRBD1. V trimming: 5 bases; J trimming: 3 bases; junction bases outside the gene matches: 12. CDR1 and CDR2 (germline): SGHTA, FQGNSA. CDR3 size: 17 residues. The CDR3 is CASSQRQGAKPYTEAFF. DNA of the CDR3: TGTGCCAGCAGCCAGAGACAGGGGGCGAAACCTTACACTGAAGCTTTCTTT.

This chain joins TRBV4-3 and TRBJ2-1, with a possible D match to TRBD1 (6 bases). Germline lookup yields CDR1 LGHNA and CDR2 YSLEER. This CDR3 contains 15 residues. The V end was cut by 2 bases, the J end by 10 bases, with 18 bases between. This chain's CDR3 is CASSQRTRTVGEQFF. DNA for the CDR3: TGCGCCAGCAGCCAACGAACGCGGACAGTAGGCGAGCAGTTCTTC.

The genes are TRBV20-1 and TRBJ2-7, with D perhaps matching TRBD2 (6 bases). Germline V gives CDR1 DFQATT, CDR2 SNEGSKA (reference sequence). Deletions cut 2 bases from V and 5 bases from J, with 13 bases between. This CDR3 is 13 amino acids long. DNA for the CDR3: TGCAGTGCTAGAAGCGGGTCTGGGGACGAGCAGTACTTC. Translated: CSARSGSGDEQYF.

CDR3 protein: CASRERDSTDTQYF. CDR3 nucleotides: TGTGCCAGCAGAGAACGGGACAGCACAGATACGCAGTATTTT. The chain couples TRBV2 to TRBJ2-3; perhaps D is TRBD1 or TRBD2 (5 bases each). Germline CDR1 SNHLY, CDR2 FYNNEI. Trimming took 6 bases from V and 0 from J, leaving 10 bases between them. CDR3 length: 14 residues.

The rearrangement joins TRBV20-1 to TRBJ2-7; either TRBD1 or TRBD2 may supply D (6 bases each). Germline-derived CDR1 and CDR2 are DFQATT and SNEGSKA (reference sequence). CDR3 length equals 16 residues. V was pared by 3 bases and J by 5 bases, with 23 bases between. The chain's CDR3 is CSASLDYRERLHEQYF. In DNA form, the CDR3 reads TGCAGTGCTAGTTTGGACTACAGGGAAAGACTGCACGAGCAGTACTTC.

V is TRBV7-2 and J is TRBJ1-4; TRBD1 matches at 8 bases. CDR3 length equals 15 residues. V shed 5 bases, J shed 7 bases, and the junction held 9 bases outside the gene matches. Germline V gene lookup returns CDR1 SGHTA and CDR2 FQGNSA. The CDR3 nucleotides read TGTGCCAGCAGCCGGAGGACAGGGAGTTTTGAAAAACTGTTTTTT. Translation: CASSRRTGSFEKLFF.

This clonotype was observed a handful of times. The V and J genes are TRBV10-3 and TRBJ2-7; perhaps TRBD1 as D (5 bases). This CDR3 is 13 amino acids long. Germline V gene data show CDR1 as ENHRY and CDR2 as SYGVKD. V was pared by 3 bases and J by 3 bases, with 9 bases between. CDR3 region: CAISDPQGYEQYF. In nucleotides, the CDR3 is TGTGCCATCAGTGACCCTCAGGGCTACGAGCAGTACTTC.

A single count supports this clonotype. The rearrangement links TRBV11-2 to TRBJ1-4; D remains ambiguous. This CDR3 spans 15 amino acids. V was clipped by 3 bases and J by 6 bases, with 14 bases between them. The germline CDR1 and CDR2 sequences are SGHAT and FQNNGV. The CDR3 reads CASSFQTIPDEKLFF. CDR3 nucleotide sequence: TGTGCCAGCAGCTTCCAGACGATTCCGGATGAAAAACTGTTTTTT.

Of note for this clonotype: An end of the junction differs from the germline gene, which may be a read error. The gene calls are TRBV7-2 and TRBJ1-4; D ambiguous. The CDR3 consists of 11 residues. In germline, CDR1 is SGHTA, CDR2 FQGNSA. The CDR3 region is CASSPGEKLLF. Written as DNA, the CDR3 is TGTGCCAGCAGCCCCGGCGAAAAACTGCTTTTT.

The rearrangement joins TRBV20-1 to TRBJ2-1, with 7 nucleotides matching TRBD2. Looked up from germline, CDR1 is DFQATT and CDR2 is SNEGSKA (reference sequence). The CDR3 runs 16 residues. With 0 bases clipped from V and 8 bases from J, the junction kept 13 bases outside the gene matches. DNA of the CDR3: TGCAGTGCTAGAGATCAAGCACTAGCGAATTTCTATGAGCAGTTCTTC. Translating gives CSARDQALANFYEQFF.

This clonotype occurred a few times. The CDR3 spells CSVEGTGDYGYTF. The DNA of the CDR3 is TGCAGCGTTGAAGGGACAGGAGACTATGGCTACACCTTC. This chain joins TRBV29-1 and TRBJ1-2, with TRBD1 matching over 7 bases. V lost 1 base and J lost 3; bases outside the gene matches: 2. The germline V gene has CDR1 SQVTM and CDR2 ANQGSEA. CDR3 length: 13 amino acids. Looking up the rest from reference TRBV29-1 and TRBJ1-2 gives the full variable domain: SAVISQKPSRDICQRGTSLTIQCQVDSQVTMMFWYRQQPGQSLTLIATANQGSEATYESGFVIDKFPISRPNLTFSTLTVSNMSPEDSSIYLCSVEGTGDYGYTFGSGTRLTVV.

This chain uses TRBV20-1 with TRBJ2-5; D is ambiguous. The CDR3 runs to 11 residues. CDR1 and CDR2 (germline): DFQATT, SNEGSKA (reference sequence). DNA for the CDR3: TGCACCCTTCCTGGTACCGAGACCCAGTACTTC. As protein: CTLPGTETQYF.

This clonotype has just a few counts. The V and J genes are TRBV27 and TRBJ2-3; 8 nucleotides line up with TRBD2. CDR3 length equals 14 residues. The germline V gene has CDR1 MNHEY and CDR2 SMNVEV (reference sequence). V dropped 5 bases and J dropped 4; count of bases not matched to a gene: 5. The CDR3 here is CASSATSGPDTQYF. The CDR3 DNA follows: TGTGCCAGCAGTGCTACTAGCGGACCAGATACGCAGTATTTT.